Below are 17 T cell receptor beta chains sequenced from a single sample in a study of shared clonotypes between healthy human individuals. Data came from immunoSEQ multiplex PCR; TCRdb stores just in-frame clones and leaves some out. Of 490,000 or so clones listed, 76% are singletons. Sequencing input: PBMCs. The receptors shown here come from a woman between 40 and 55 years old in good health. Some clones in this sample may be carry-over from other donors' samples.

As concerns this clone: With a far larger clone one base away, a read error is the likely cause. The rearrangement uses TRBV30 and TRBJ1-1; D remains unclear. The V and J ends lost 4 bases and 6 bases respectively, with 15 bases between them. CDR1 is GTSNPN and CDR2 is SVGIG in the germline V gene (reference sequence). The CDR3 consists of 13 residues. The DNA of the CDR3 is TGTGCCTGGAATCGGGATTTGTACTCTGAAGCTTTCTTT. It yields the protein CAWNRDLYSEAFF. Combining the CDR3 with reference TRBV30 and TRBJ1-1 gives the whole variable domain SQTIHQWPATLVQPVGSPLSLECTVEGTSNPNLYWYRQAAGRGLQLLFYSVGIGQISSEVPQNLSASRPQDRQFILSSKKLLLSDSGFYLCAWNRDLYSEAFFGQGTRLTVV.

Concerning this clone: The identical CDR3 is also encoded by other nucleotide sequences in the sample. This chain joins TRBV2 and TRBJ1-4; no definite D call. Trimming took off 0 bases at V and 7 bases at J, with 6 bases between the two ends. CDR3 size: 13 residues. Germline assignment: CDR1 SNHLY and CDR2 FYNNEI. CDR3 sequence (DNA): TGTGCCAGCAGTGAAGCGATTTTTGAAAAACTGTTTTTT. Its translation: CASSEAIFEKLFF.

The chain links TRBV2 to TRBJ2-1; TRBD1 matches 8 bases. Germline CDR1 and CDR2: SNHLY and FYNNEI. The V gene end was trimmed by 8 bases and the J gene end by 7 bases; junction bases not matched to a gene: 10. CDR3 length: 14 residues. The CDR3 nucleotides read TGTGCCAGCGCGGACAGGGTCTCTTGGAATGAGCAGTTCTTC. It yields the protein CASADRVSWNEQFF.

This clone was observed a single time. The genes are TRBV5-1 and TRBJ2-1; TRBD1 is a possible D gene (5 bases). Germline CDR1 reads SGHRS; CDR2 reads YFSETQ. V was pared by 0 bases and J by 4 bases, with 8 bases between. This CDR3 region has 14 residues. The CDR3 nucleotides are TGCGCCAGCAGCTTGGCTAGACAGTACAATGAGCAGTTCTTC. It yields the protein CASSLARQYNEQFF. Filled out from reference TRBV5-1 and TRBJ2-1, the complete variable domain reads KAGVTQTPRYLIKTRGQQVTLSCSPISGHRSVSWYQQTPGQGLQFLFEYFSETQRNKGNFPGRFSGRQFSNSRSEMNVSTLELGDSALYLCASSLARQYNEQFFGPGTRLTVL.

The CDR3 region has the DNA TGTGCCAGCAGCCCAAGGGACAGGGGGCGTGGGATGTTTTTT. It yields the protein CASSPRDRGRGMFF. This chain joins TRBV4-2 and TRBJ1-4; 12 bases match TRBD1. V trimming: 4 bases; J trimming: 15 bases; junction bases outside the gene matches: 9. Germline V CDR1 and CDR2: LGHNA, YNFKEQ. The CDR3 has 14 residues.

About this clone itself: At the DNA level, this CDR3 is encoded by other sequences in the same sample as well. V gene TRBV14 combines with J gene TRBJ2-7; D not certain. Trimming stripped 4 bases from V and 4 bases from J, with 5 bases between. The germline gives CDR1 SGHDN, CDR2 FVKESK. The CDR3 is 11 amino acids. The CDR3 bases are TGTGCCAGCAGCCCTGGGTACGAGCAGTACTTC. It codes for CASSPGYEQYF.

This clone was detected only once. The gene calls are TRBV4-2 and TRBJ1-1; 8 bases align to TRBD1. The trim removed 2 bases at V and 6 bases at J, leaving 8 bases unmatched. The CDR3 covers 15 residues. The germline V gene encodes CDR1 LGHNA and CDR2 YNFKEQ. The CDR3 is CASSQPDRDNAEAFF. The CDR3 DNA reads TGTGCCAGCAGCCAACCGGACAGGGACAATGCTGAAGCTTTCTTT.

CDR3 DNA sequence: TGTGCCAGTAGCGGACACGGACTAGCGGGAGGGTTTCGAGAGACCCAGTACTTC. Translating it yields CASSGHGLAGGFRETQYF. This sequence joins TRBV19 and TRBJ2-5; 15 nucleotides align to TRBD2. This CDR3 spans 18 amino acids. Germline CDR1 LNHDA, CDR2 SQIVND (reference sequence). J lost 4 bases, V lost 6 bases, and 12 bases had no gene match.

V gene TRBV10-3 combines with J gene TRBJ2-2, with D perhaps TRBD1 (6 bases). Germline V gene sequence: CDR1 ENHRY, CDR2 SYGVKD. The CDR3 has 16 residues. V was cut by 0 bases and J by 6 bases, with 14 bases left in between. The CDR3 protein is CAISESGRGKPGELFF. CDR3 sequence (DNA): TGTGCCATCAGTGAGTCGGGCAGGGGCAAACCCGGGGAGCTGTTTTTT.

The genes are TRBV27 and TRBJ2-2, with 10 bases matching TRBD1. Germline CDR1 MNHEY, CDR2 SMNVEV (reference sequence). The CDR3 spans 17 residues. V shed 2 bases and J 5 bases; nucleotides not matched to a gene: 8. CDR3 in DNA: TGTGCCAGCAGTTTACCGGTCGGGACAGGGGTAACCGGGGAGCTGTTTTTT. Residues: CASSLPVGTGVTGELFF.

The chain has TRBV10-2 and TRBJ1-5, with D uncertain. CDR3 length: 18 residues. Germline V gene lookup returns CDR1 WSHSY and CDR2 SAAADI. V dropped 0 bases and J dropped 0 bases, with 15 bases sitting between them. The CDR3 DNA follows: TGCGCCAGCAGTGAGTCGATTCGGGCATTATATAGCAATCAGCCCCAGCATTTT. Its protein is CASSESIRALYSNQPQHF.

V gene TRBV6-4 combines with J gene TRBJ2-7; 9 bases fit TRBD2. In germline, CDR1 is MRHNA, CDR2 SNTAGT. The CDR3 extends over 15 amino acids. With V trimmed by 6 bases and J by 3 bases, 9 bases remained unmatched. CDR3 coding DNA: TGTGCCAGCAGCCCCTTAGCGGGAGCGCACTACGAGCAGTACTTC. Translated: CASSPLAGAHYEQYF.

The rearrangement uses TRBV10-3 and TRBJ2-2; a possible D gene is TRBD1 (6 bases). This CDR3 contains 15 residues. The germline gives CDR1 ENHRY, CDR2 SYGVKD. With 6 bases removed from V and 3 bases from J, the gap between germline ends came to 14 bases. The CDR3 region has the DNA TGTGCCATCAGCCCGACAGGTCGGGACACCGGGGAGCTGTTTTTT. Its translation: CAISPTGRDTGELFF.

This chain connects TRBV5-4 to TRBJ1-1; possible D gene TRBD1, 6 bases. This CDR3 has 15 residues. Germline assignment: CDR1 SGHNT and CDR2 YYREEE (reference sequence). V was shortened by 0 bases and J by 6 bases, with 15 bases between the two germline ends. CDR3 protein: CASSLGDGGDSEAFF. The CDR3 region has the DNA TGTGCCAGCAGCTTGGGGGACGGGGGCGATTCTGAAGCTTTCTTT. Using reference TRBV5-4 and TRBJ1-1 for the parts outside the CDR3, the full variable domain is ETGVTQSPTHLIKTRGQQVTLRCSSQSGHNTVSWYQQALGQGPQFIFQYYREEENGRGNFPPRFSGLQFPNYSSELNVNALELDDSALYLCASSLGDGGDSEAFFGQGTRLTVV.

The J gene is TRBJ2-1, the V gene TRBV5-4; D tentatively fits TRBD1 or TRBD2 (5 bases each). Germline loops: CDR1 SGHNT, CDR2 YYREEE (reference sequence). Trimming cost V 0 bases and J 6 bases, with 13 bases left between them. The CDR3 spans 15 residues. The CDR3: CASSLGDLSSNEQFF. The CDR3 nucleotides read TGTGCCAGCAGCTTGGGGGACCTATCGTCCAATGAGCAGTTCTTC.

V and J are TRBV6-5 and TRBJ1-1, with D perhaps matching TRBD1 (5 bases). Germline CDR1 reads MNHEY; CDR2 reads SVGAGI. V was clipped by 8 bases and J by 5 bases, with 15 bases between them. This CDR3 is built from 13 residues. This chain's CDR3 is CASRRDPGTEAFF. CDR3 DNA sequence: TGTGCCAGCCGCAGGGACCCGGGGACTGAAGCTTTCTTT.

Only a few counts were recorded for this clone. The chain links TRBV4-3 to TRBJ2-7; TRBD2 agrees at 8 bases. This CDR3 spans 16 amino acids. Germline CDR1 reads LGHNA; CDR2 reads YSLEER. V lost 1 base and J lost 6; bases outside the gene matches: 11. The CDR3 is CASSQARSGSLIEQYF. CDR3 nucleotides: TGCGCCAGCAGCCAAGCGAGAAGCGGGAGCCTGATCGAGCAGTACTTC.